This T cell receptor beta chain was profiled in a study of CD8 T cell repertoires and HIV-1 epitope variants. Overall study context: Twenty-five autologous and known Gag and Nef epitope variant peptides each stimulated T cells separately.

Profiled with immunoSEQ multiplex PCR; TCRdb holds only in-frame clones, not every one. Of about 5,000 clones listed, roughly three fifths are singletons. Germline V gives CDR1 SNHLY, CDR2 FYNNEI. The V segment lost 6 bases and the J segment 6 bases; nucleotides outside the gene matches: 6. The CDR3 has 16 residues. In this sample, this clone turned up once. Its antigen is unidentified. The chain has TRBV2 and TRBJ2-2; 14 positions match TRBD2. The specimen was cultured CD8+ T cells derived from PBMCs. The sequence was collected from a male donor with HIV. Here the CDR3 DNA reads TGTGCCAGCAGCCCTCCGGGACTAGCGGGAGCCGGGGAGCTGTTTTTT. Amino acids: CASSPPGLAGAGELFF.